Listed here are 10 T cell receptor beta chains from one sample, sequenced in a study of T-cell memory formation after mild COVID-19. MiXCR, run by TCRdb on the 5' RACE reads, gives a single entry per CDR3 protein. The table includes 270,000 or so distinct CDR3 sequences, 15% to 20% detected once. Input material: PBMCs or a T cell subset sorted from them (not recorded which). These receptors were taken from a man between 18 and 35 years old who had mild COVID-19 (a few samples of this study predate the infection). Cell type and time point are not known.

The chain uses TRBV24-1 and TRBJ2-1; TRBD1 matches 7 bases. The CDR3 is made up of 12 amino acids. Germline V gene sequence: CDR1 KGHDR, CDR2 SFDVKD. The junction had 4 bases not matched to a gene; V was cut back by 9 bases and J by 6 bases. CDR3 coding DNA: TGTGCCACCTCGGGACAGATCAATGAGCAGTTCTTC. Translated, it gives CATSGQINEQFF.

The chain joins TRBV2 to TRBJ2-7; D possibly matches TRBD1 or TRBD2 (6 bases each). Germline V CDR1 and CDR2: SNHLY, FYNNEI. Trimming stripped 7 bases from V and 1 base from J, with 11 bases between. CDR3 length equals 13 residues. CDR3 nucleotides: TGTGCCAGCAAGGGGGGATTTTCCTACGAGCAGTACGTC. It yields the protein CASKGGFSYEQYV.

V is TRBV12-3 or TRBV12-4 and J is TRBJ1-2; D not resolved. The CDR3 loop spans 13 amino acids. The V end was cut by 3 bases, the J end by 4 bases, with 9 bases between. The CDR3 protein is CASSFSGFYGYTF. The DNA of the CDR3 is TGTGCCAGCAGTTTCTCGGGATTCTATGGCTACACCTTC.

V and J are TRBV7-3 and TRBJ2-3; 8 bases map to TRBD2. This CDR3 spans 15 amino acids. Germline assignment: CDR1 SGHTA and CDR2 FQGTGA. V shed 5 bases, J shed 7 bases, and the junction held 11 bases outside the gene matches. CDR3 bases: TGTGCCAGCAGCGTCGGCGGGGGGACCATGAATACGCAGTATTTT. This codes for CASSVGGGTMNTQYF.

This clonotype was recorded at least ten times. The chain joins TRBV28 to TRBJ2-7; possible D gene TRBD2, 5 bases. Germline CDR1 and CDR2: MDHEN and SYDVKM. V lost 7 bases, J lost 0 bases, and 10 bases lay in between. The CDR3 has 13 amino acids. The CDR3 here is CASKPGISYEQYV. CDR3 nucleotide sequence: TGTGCCAGCAAACCGGGGATCTCCTACGAGCAGTACGTC.

CDR3: CASSRGAGGTDTQYF. DNA of the CDR3: TGTGCCAGCAGCCGGGGGGCGGGGGGCACAGATACGCAGTATTTT. V is TRBV7-3 and J is TRBJ2-3, with D possibly matching TRBD2 (7 bases). V was pared by 5 bases and J by 1 base, with 13 bases between. Germline assignment: CDR1 SGHTA and CDR2 FQGTGA. This CDR3 comprises 15 residues.

There are a few counts of this clonotype. The chain's CDR3 is CASSQNGQGANEDYGYTF. The CDR3 DNA reads as TGCGCCAGCAGTCAGAATGGACAGGGGGCAAACGAGGACTATGGCTACACCTTC. V usage is TRBV23-1 and J usage is TRBJ1-2; TRBD1 matches 11 bases. TRBV23-1 is an open reading frame, and its role is uncertain. The CDR3 is made up of 18 amino acids. The trim removed 3 bases at V and 3 bases at J, leaving 12 bases unmatched.

This chain links TRBV4-3 with TRBJ1-2; possible D gene TRBD1, 5 bases. Germline CDR1 and CDR2: LGHNA and YSLEER. The CDR3 is made up of 14 amino acids. The V gene lost 3 bases and the J gene lost 2 bases, with 10 bases spanning the gap. CDR3 in DNA: TGCGCCAGCAGCCACAGGGATGGGAACTATGGCTACACCTTC. Amino acids: CASSHRDGNYGYTF.

V gene TRBV19 combines with J gene TRBJ2-1; TRBD1 matches at 10 bases. There are 15 residues in the CDR3. Germline V lookup: CDR1 LNHDA, CDR2 SQIVND (reference sequence). With V trimmed by 6 bases and J by 10 bases, 12 bases remained unmatched. The CDR3 spells CASRVGRGTGAEQFF. CDR3 coding DNA: TGTGCCAGTAGGGTGGGGAGGGGGACAGGGGCAGAGCAGTTCTTC. The whole variable domain, remainder taken from reference TRBV19 and TRBJ2-1, is DGGITQSPKYLFRKEGQNVTLSCEQNLNHDAMYWYRQDPGQGLRLIYYSQIVNDFQKGDIAEGYSVSREKKESFPLTVTSAQKNPTAFYLCASRVGRGTGAEQFFGPGTRLTVL.

V is TRBV7-2 and J is TRBJ2-6, with no clear D. Germline V lookup: CDR1 SGHTA, CDR2 FQGNSA. The CDR3 is 14 residues long. Between the trimmed V and J ends, which lost 6 bases and 0 bases, there was a span of 6 bases. DNA for the CDR3: TGTGCCAGCAGTATGAGCTCTGGGGCCAACGTCCTGACTTTC. Translated, it gives CASSMSSGANVLTF.